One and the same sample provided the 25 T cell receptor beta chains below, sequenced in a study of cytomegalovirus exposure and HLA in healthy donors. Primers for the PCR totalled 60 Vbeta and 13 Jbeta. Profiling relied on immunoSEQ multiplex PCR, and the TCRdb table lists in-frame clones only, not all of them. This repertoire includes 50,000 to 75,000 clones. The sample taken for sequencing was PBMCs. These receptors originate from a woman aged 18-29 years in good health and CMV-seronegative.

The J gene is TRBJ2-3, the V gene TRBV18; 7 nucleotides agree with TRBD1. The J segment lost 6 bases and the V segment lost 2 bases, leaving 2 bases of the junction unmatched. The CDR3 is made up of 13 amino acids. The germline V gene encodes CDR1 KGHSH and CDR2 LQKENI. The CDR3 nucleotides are TGTGCCAGCTCACCAGACAGGGAGGATACGCAGTATTTT. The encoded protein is CASSPDREDTQYF.

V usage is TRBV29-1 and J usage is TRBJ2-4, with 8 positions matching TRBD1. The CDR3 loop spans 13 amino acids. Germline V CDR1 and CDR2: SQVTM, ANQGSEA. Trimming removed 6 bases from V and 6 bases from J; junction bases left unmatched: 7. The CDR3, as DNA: TGCAGCGTCGCCGGGACAGGTATAAACATTCAGTACTTC. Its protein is CSVAGTGINIQYF.

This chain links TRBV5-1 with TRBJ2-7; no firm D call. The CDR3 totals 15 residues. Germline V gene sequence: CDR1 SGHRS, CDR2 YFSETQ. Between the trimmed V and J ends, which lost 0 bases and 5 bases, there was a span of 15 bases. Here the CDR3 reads CASSLDILEFHEQYF. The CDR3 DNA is TGCGCCAGCAGCTTGGATATCCTGGAGTTCCACGAGCAGTACTTC.

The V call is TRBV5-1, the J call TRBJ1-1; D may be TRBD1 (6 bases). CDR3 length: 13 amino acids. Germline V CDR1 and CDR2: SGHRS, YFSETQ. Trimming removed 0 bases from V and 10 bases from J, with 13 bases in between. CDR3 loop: CASSLEGDWGAFF. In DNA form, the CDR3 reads TGCGCCAGCAGCTTGGAGGGGGATTGGGGAGCTTTCTTT.

In nucleotides, the CDR3 is TGTGCCAGCAGTCGCCTCCCGGGTGAGCAGTTCTTC. It translates to CASSRLPGEQFF. The chain employs TRBV6-6 and TRBJ2-1; D remains unclear. Germline CDR1 reads MNHNY; CDR2 reads SVGAGI (reference sequence). Trimming took off 5 bases at V and 9 bases at J, with 11 bases between the two ends. CDR3 size: 12 residues.

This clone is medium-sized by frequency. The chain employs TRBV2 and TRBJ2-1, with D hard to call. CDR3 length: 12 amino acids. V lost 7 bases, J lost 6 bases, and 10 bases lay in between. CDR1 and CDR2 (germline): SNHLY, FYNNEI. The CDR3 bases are TGTGCCAGCACCGGGTATGGCAATGAGCAGTTCTTC. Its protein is CASTGYGNEQFF.

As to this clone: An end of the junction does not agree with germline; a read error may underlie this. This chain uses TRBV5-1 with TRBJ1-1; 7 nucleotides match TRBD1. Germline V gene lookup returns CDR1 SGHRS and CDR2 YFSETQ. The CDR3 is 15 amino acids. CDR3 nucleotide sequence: TGCGCCAGCAGCTCAAACAGGGGCCGGGACACTGAAGATTTCTTT. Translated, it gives CASSSNRGRDTEDFF.

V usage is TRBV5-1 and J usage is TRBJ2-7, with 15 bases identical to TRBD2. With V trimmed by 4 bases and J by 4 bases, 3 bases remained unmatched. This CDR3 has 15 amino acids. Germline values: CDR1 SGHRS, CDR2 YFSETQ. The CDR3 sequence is CASSGTSGRSYEQYF. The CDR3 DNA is TGCGCCAGCAGCGGGACTAGCGGGAGGAGTTACGAGCAGTACTTC.

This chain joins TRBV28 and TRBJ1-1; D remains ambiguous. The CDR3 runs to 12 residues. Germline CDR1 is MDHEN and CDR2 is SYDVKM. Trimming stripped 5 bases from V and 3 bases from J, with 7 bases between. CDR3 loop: CASSPPDTEAFF. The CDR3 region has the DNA TGTGCCAGCAGTCCCCCGGACACTGAAGCTTTCTTT.

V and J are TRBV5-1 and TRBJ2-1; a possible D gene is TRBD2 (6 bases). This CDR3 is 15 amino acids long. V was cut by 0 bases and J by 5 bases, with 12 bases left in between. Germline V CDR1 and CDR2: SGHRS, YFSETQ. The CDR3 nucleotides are TGCGCCAGCAGCTTGGCCCAGTGGGGGGACAATGAGCAGTTCTTC. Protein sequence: CASSLAQWGDNEQFF.

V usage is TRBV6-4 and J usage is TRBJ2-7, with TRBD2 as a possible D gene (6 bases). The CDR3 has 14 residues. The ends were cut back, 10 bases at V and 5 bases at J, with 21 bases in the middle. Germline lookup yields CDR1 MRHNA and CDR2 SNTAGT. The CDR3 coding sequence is TGTGCCACCCTTCGCCCTTTGGGGGGAGACGAGCAGTACTTC. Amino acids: CATLRPLGGDEQYF.

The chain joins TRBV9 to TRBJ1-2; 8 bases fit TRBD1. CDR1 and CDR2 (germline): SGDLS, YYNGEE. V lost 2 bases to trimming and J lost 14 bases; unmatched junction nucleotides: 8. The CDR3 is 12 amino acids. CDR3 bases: TGTGCCAGCAGCGTCACAGGGGGGCGCGTTACCTTC. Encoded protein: CASSVTGGRVTF.

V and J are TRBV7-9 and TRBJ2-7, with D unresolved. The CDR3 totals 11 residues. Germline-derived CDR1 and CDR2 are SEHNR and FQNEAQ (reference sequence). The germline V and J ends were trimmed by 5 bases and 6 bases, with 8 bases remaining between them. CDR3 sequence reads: CASSQLFEQYF. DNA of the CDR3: TGTGCCAGCAGCCAACTGTTCGAGCAGTACTTC.

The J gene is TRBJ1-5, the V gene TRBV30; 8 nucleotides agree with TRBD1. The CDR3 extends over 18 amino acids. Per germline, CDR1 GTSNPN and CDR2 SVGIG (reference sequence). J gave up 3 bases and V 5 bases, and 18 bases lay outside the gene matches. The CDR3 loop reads CAWGGGLRTGYSNQPQHF. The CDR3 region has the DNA TGTGCCTGGGGTGGGGGTCTAAGGACAGGGTATTCCAATCAGCCCCAGCATTTT. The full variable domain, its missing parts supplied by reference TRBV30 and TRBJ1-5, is SQTIHQWPATLVQPVGSPLSLECTVEGTSNPNLYWYRQAAGRGLQLLFYSVGIGQISSEVPQNLSASRPQDRQFILSSKKLLLSDSGFYLCAWGGGLRTGYSNQPQHFGDGTRLSIL.

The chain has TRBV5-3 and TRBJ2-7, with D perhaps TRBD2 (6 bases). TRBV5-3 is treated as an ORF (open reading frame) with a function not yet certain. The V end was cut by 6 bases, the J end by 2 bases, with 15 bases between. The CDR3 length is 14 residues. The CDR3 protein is CARTCGVATYEQYF. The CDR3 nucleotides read TGTGCCAGAACCTGCGGGGTTGCAACCTACGAGCAGTACTTC.

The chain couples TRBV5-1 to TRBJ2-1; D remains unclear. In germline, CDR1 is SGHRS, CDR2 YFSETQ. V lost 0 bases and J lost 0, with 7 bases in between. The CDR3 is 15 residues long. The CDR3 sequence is CASSLGPSSYNEQFF. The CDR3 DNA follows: TGCGCCAGCAGCTTGGGGCCAAGCTCCTACAATGAGCAGTTCTTC.

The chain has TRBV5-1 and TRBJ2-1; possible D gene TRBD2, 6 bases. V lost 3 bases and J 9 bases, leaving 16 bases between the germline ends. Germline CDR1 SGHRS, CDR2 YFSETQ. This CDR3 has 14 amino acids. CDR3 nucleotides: TGCGCCAGCAGCTCGCGGGGAGGCATAGGTGAGCAGTTCTTC. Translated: CASSSRGGIGEQFF. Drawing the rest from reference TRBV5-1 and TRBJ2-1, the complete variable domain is KAGVTQTPRYLIKTRGQQVTLSCSPISGHRSVSWYQQTPGQGLQFLFEYFSETQRNKGNFPGRFSGRQFSNSRSEMNVSTLELGDSALYLCASSSRGGIGEQFFGPGTRLTVL.

The CDR3 reads CAWQTGGQSGYTF. CDR3 sequence (DNA): TGTGCCTGGCAGACAGGGGGCCAGTCTGGCTACACCTTC. This chain connects TRBV30 to TRBJ1-2; 10 bases map to TRBD1. Germline V gives CDR1 GTSNPN, CDR2 SVGIG (reference sequence). The trim removed 5 bases at V and 7 bases at J, leaving 7 bases unmatched. This CDR3 is built from 13 residues.

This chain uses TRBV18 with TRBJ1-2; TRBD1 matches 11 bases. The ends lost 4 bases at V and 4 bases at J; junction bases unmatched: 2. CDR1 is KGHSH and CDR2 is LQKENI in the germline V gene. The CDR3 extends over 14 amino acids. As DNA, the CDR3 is TGTGCCAGCTCACTAGGGACAGGGGGCTATGGCTACACCTTC. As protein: CASSLGTGGYGYTF.

CDR3 DNA: TGCGCCAGCAGCTCTGATGGGGGCCTCTATGGCTACACCTTC. Encoded protein: CASSSDGGLYGYTF. V usage is TRBV5-1 and J usage is TRBJ1-2; TRBD1 is a possible D gene (6 bases). Between the trimmed V and J ends, which lost 3 bases and 4 bases, there was a span of 13 bases. CDR3 length: 14 amino acids. Germline-derived CDR1 and CDR2 are SGHRS and YFSETQ.

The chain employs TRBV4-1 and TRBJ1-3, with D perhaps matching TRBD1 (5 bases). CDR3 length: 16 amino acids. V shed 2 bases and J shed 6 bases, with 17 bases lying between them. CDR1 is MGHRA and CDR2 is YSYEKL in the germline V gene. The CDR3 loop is CASSQSVRVYLNTIYF. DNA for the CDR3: TGCGCCAGCAGCCAATCGGTCAGGGTGTACCTAAACACCATATATTTT.

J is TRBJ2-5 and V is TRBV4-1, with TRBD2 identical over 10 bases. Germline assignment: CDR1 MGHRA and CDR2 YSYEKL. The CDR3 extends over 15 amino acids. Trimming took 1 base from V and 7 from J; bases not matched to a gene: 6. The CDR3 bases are TGCGCCAGCAGCCAAGGACTAGCGGGTGTAGGGACCCAGTACTTC. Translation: CASSQGLAGVGTQYF.

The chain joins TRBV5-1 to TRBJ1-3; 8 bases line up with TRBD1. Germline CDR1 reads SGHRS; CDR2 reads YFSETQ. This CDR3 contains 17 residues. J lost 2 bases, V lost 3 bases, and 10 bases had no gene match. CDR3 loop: CASSSGTGRQTGNTIYF. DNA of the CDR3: TGCGCCAGCAGCTCCGGGACAGGCCGCCAAACTGGAAACACCATATATTTT.

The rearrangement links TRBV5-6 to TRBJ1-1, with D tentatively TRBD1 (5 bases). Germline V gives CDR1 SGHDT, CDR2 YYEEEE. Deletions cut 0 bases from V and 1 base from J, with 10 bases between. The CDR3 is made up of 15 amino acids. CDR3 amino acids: CASSLAPGENTEAFF. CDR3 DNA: TGTGCCAGCAGCTTGGCGCCGGGGGAGAACACTGAAGCTTTCTTT. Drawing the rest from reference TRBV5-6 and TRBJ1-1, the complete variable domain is DAGVTQSPTHLIKTRGQQVTLRCSPKSGHDTVSWYQQALGQGPQFIFQYYEEEERQRGNFPDRFSGHQFPNYSSELNVNALLLGDSALYLCASSLAPGENTEAFFGQGTRLTVV.

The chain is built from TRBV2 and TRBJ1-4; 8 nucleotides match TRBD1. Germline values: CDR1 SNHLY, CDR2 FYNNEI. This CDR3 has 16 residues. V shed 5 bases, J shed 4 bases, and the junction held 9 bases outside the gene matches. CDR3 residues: CASSSRQGRLNEKLFF. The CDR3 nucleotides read TGTGCCAGCAGTTCCAGACAGGGGAGGCTTAATGAAAAACTGTTTTTT.